What follows are 15 T cell receptor beta chains derived from one specimen sequenced in a study of T cells in narcolepsy. Assay used: immunoSEQ multiplex PCR; TCRdb lists only in-frame clones, some missing. Of about 35,000 clones detected, approximately 77% appear once; the ten largest clones hold around 2%. The sequencing sample was made of memory (CD45RA-) CD4+ T cells from blood. The receptors stem from a human donor in good health.

In this sample, this clone turned up a few times. This chain connects TRBV6-5 to TRBJ1-5; D perhaps matches TRBD1 (6 bases). V lost 5 bases and J lost 9, with 11 bases in between. The CDR3 loop spans 12 amino acids. Germline V gene sequence: CDR1 MNHEY, CDR2 SVGAGI. The CDR3 DNA is TGTGCCAGCAGTGAGGGGGGTGGGCCCCAGCATTTT. It codes for CASSEGGGPQHF.

The chain carries TRBV7-9 and TRBJ2-7; 8 nucleotides line up with TRBD1. Germline V lookup: CDR1 SEHNR, CDR2 FQNEAQ (reference sequence). V dropped 1 base and J dropped 3; count of bases not matched to a gene: 5. The CDR3 is 15 amino acids. CDR3 sequence: CASSLDLGTGYEQYF. CDR3 DNA: TGTGCCAGCAGCTTAGATCTCGGGACAGGCTACGAGCAGTACTTC.

This rearrangement joins TRBV9 to TRBJ1-2; D is perhaps TRBD1 (5 bases). Germline values: CDR1 SGDLS, CDR2 YYNGEE. The germline V and J ends were trimmed by 7 bases and 2 bases, with 15 bases remaining between them. The CDR3 spans 14 residues. DNA of the CDR3: TGTGCCAGCGGGGAATTACAGGAAAACTATGGCTACACCTTC. It is translated as CASGELQENYGYTF.

The rearrangement uses TRBV28 and TRBJ2-7, with a weak D call TRBD2 (6 bases). CDR1 MDHEN and CDR2 SYDVKM come from the germline V gene. V dropped 3 bases and J dropped 0 bases, with 9 bases sitting between them. The CDR3 has 14 residues. Here the CDR3 DNA reads TGTGCCAGCAGTTTGGGCGGGAACTCCTACGAGCAGTACTTC. Protein sequence: CASSLGGNSYEQYF.

This chain links TRBV7-9 with TRBJ2-3; D remains unclear. V lost 1 base, J lost 2 bases, and 10 bases lay in between. CDR3 length equals 15 residues. From germline, CDR1 is SEHNR and CDR2 FQNEAQ (reference sequence). The DNA for the CDR3 is TGTGCCAGCAGCTTAGATGGGAAGGACACAGATACGCAGTATTTT. Protein product: CASSLDGKDTDTQYF.

Turning to this clone: The junction departs from the called germline gene at one end, perhaps through a read error. The rearrangement uses TRBV30 and TRBJ1-5, with 11 bases lining up with TRBD1. The CDR3 loop spans 14 amino acids. Germline CDR1 GTSNPN, CDR2 SVGIG (reference sequence). DNA for the CDR3: TGTGCCTGGAGGGACAGGGGGCTCAATCAGTCCCAGCATTTT. It codes for CAWRDRGLNQSQHF.

V usage is TRBV6-1 and J usage is TRBJ1-2; no reliable D call. The CDR3 spans 14 residues. V gave up 3 bases and J gave up 2 bases, with 10 bases separating them. Germline CDR1 reads MNHNS; CDR2 reads SASEGT. In DNA, the CDR3 is TGTGCCAGCAGTGACTCACAGATAAACTATGGCTACACCTTC. As protein: CASSDSQINYGYTF.

The CDR3 DNA is TGTGCCAGCAGCCCGACGGGACCGAAATATGGCTACACCTTC. Translating it yields CASSPTGPKYGYTF. This rearrangement joins TRBV6-5 to TRBJ1-2; possibly TRBD1 for D (5 bases). The germline V gene encodes CDR1 MNHEY and CDR2 SVGAGI. The CDR3 sequence is 14 residues long. Trimming removed 6 bases at V and 5 bases at J, with 16 bases between.

The gene calls are TRBV6-5 and TRBJ2-5; no clear D. The CDR3 sequence is 13 residues long. The V end lost 4 bases, the J end lost 2 bases, and 8 bases lay between the germline ends. Per the germline V gene, CDR1 is MNHEY and CDR2 is SVGAGI. CDR3 nucleotide sequence: TGTGCCAGCAGTTGGAGCGTGCAAGAGACCCAGTACTTC. Its translation: CASSWSVQETQYF.

This clone was seen a few times. The chain is built from TRBV10-3 and TRBJ1-1, with a possible D match to TRBD1 (6 bases). The CDR3 runs to 14 residues. V was pared by 10 bases and J by 0 bases, with 15 bases between. From germline, CDR1 is ENHRY and CDR2 SYGVKD. CDR3 sequence: CATWDTTVNTEAFF. The CDR3 DNA reads as TGTGCCACTTGGGACACAACCGTGAACACTGAAGCTTTCTTT.

The V call is TRBV5-1, the J call TRBJ1-1; D ambiguous. The CDR3 sequence is 13 residues long. Germline V gene lookup returns CDR1 SGHRS and CDR2 YFSETQ. The ends were cut back, 5 bases at V and 4 bases at J, with 12 bases in the middle. This CDR3 reads CASRQELTTEAFF. Written as DNA, the CDR3 is TGCGCCAGCAGGCAAGAGTTGACCACTGAAGCTTTCTTT.

The chain recombines TRBV25-1 with TRBJ2-1, with a possible D match to TRBD1 (5 bases). The length of the CDR3 is 12 residues. The V gene's germline CDR1 is MGHDK and CDR2 SYGVNS. Trimming removed 6 bases from V and 9 bases from J, with 12 bases in between. The CDR3 DNA reads as TGTGCCAGCAGGACAGTTTATGGTGAGCAGTTCTTC. Encoded protein: CASRTVYGEQFF.

V and J are TRBV4-1 and TRBJ2-7; D gene unclear. The CDR3 is 12 residues long. Germline V CDR1 and CDR2: MGHRA, YSYEKL. Trimming stripped 0 bases from V and 9 bases from J, with 9 bases between. The CDR3 protein is CASSQEVGRQYF. CDR3 bases: TGCGCCAGCAGCCAAGAGGTGGGTCGGCAGTACTTC.

The CDR3 bases are TGTGCCAGCAGTGAAACTAGGGTTAGGGCGGGGGATGGCTACACCTTC. It codes for CASSETRVRAGDGYTF. The chain combines TRBV2 with TRBJ1-2, with D possibly TRBD1 on 5 matching bases. The CDR3 is 16 amino acids. Trimming cost V 2 bases and J 6 bases, with 19 bases left between them. Germline V gene lookup returns CDR1 SNHLY and CDR2 FYNNEI.

V is TRBV11-3 and J is TRBJ2-3; 7 bases map to TRBD2. There are 15 residues in the CDR3. The V segment lost 2 bases and the J segment 1 base; nucleotides outside the gene matches: 3. Germline assignment: CDR1 SGHNT and CDR2 YENEEA. The DNA for the CDR3 is TGTGCCAGCAGCTTAAATGGGGGGGGCACAGATACGCAGTATTTT. It specifies CASSLNGGGTDTQYF.